This TCR beta chain came from a study of cytomegalovirus exposure and HLA in healthy donors. From germline, CDR1 is MNHEY and CDR2 SMNVEV (reference sequence). The CDR3 covers 14 residues. The trim removed 6 bases at V and 7 bases at J, leaving 8 bases unmatched. Findings of the study overall: In vitro experiments confirmed that three CMV-associated chains were specific for CMV antigens. The tendency of first-cohort TCR clusters to co-occur in the 130 or so validation repertoires was identified by a subsequent analysis.

Concerning this clone itself: Its antigen is still unknown.

Sequencing was performed with immunoSEQ multiplex PCR; in TCRdb, only in-frame clones are kept and a portion is missing. The data show 200,000 to 250,000 clones, 80% to 90% seen once. The TCR was taken from a woman under 30 in good health and CMV-seropositive. This chain links TRBV27 with TRBJ2-1; 8 nucleotides align to TRBD1. Input material: PBMCs. The chain's CDR3 is CASRRGQAGNEQFF. The CDR3 bases are TGTGCCAGCAGACGGGGACAGGCGGGTAATGAGCAGTTCTTC.